The next 13 T cell receptor beta chains were all read from a single sample in a study of long-term antiretroviral therapy in people with HIV (dated by TCRdb to between 2021 and 2022). The immunoSEQ hsTCRB v3.0 assay was used at survey level resolution for TRB variable region sequencing. TCRdb carries this immuneACCESS record with in-frame sequences only. Its versions omit some clonotypes, under half of them owing to an unresolved V gene in the studies checked, with the rest unexplained. The table for this sample lists 10,000 to 11,000 clones; 81% of them were counted only once. The top ten clones comprise roughly 18% of the sample. Sequenced material: unsorted PBMCs, taken 1.8 years after starting antiretroviral therapy. These receptors all come from a middle-aged man with HIV.

The J gene is TRBJ2-3, the V gene TRBV5-1; D remains ambiguous. CDR1 is SGHRS, CDR2 YFSETQ, per germline. V was cut by 0 bases and J by 0 bases, with 8 bases left in between. The CDR3 is made up of 15 amino acids. The CDR3 loop reads CASSLGVTSTDTQYF. As DNA, the CDR3 is TGCGCCAGCAGCTTGGGGGTCACGAGCACAGATACGCAGTATTTT.

For the CDR3, the DNA is TGTGCCAGCAGCCAAGAGAGCTCTCCCCGCACAGATACGCAGTATTTT. This sequence encodes CASSQESSPRTDTQYF. The chain has TRBV4-2 and TRBJ2-3; D not certain. The CDR3 runs 16 residues. V lost 0 bases, J lost 1 base, and 11 bases lay in between. Germline values: CDR1 LGHNA, CDR2 YNFKEQ.

This clone was picked up a small number of times. Written as DNA, the CDR3 is TGTGCCAGCAGTGAACTGGGCAGTCAGCCCCAGCATTTT. This gives the protein CASSELGSQPQHF. The chain carries TRBV6-1 and TRBJ1-5; no clear D. Germline values: CDR1 MNHNS, CDR2 SASEGT. Trimming shortened V by 2 bases and J by 6 bases, and 8 bases separated the two germline ends. This CDR3 spans 13 amino acids.

This clone was seen more than once but under ten times. The J gene is TRBJ1-5, the V gene TRBV2; D is unresolved. Germline CDR1 SNHLY, CDR2 FYNNEI. The length of the CDR3 is 16 residues. The germline V and J ends were trimmed by 2 bases and 0 bases, with 11 bases remaining between them. Written as DNA, the CDR3 is TGTGCCAGCAGTGAATTGGGCCTCTATAGCAATCAGCCCCAGCATTTT. Its translation: CASSELGLYSNQPQHF.

J is TRBJ2-1 and V is TRBV4-2; TRBD2 agrees at 7 bases. CDR3 length: 15 amino acids. The J segment lost 1 base and the V segment lost 3 bases, leaving 3 bases of the junction unmatched. Germline V gene lookup returns CDR1 LGHNA and CDR2 YNFKEQ. The CDR3 coding sequence is TGTGCCAGCAGCCAGATTAGCGGGTCCTACAATGAGCAGTTCTTC. The encoded protein is CASSQISGSYNEQFF.

The chain uses TRBV9 and TRBJ1-2; tentative D call: TRBD1 (6 bases). The germline V gene has CDR1 SGDLS and CDR2 YYNGEE. Trimming removed 4 bases from V and 7 bases from J, with 20 bases in between. The CDR3 sequence is 15 residues long. CDR3 loop: CASSPRVDSFSGYTF. The CDR3 nucleotides are TGTGCCAGCAGCCCCCGGGTGGACAGTTTCAGTGGCTACACCTTC.

This clone was recorded a few times. The CDR3 protein is CASSFGTGSQPQHF. DNA of the CDR3: TGTGCCAGCAGTTTCGGGACAGGTAGCCAGCCCCAGCATTTT. The chain couples TRBV2 to TRBJ1-5; 8 nucleotides agree with TRBD1. The CDR3 contains 14 residues. V lost 5 bases and J lost 7; bases outside the gene matches: 7. The germline gives CDR1 SNHLY, CDR2 FYNNEI.

This clone was counted between two and nine times. The chain joins TRBV5-1 to TRBJ1-5; D is ambiguous. The CDR3 is 13 residues long. Germline CDR1 SGHRS, CDR2 YFSETQ. V was pared by 5 bases and J by 0 bases, with 6 bases between. The CDR3: CASSINSNQPQHF. DNA of the CDR3: TGCGCCAGCAGTATTAATAGCAATCAGCCCCAGCATTTT.

This clone came up once. The chain's CDR3 is CASRPEWGLGGELFF. The DNA of the CDR3 is TGTGCCAGCAGGCCGGAGTGGGGATTGGGCGGGGAGCTGTTTTTT. This chain links TRBV27 with TRBJ2-2; D uncertain. Germline assignment: CDR1 MNHEY and CDR2 SMNVEV (reference sequence). This CDR3 has 15 amino acids. Trimming took 6 bases from V and 7 from J, leaving 18 bases between them.

The J gene is TRBJ2-3, the V gene TRBV29-1, with 8 nucleotides matching TRBD2. The CDR3 extends over 16 amino acids. Germline CDR1 reads SQVTM; CDR2 reads ANQGSEA. J gave up 2 bases and V 0 bases, and 7 bases lay outside the gene matches. CDR3 residues: CSVEDPGLVLTDTQYF. In DNA, the CDR3 is TGCAGCGTTGAAGATCCGGGACTAGTTCTCACAGATACGCAGTATTTT.

This chain uses TRBV11-3 with TRBJ1-1, with 9 nucleotides matching TRBD1. This CDR3 region has 16 residues. Germline CDR1 reads SGHNT; CDR2 reads YENEEA. V gave up 3 bases and J gave up 1 base; unmatched junction bases: 6. DNA of the CDR3: TGTGCCAGCAGCTTGGGACAGGGTAAGCGGAACACTGAAGCTTTCTTT. Its protein product is CASSLGQGKRNTEAFF.

This clone has just one count. CDR3 coding DNA: TGTGCCATCAGCCTAGCGGGAGGGCTCACAGATACGCAGTATTTT. It is translated as CAISLAGGLTDTQYF. This chain uses TRBV10-3 with TRBJ2-3; 12 bases map to TRBD2. V dropped 6 bases and J dropped 2; count of bases not matched to a gene: 3. CDR3 size: 15 residues. Per germline, CDR1 ENHRY and CDR2 SYGVKD.

CDR3 DNA sequence: TGTGCCAGCAGCTCCCACCCCGGGGCGCTCTCCTACGAGCAGTACTTC. Translating it yields CASSSHPGALSYEQYF. The chain has TRBV11-3 and TRBJ2-7; tentatively, D is TRBD1 or TRBD2 (5 bases each). The CDR3 is 16 residues long. The V gene lost 4 bases and the J gene lost 0 bases, with 16 bases spanning the gap. Germline values: CDR1 SGHNT, CDR2 YENEEA.